Each of the 5 T cell receptor beta chains below was sequenced from the same sample in a study of tumor and adjacent non-tumor tissue in lung cancer. No cell sorting was done before RNA was extracted from the tissue. The normal lung tissue was taken more than 3 cm from the tumor edge. The library came from three nested PCR rounds adapted from ARM-PCR protocols. TCRdb called the multiplex PCR reads again in MiXCR, with one record for every CDR3 protein. The table includes some 100,000 distinct CDR3 sequences, 65% detected once. Sequenced material: distant non-tumor lung tissue. The receptors come from a man aged 25 to 45 with non-small cell lung cancer.

Of note for this clonotype: Likely a read error: the CDR3 ends without its conserved phenylalanine or tryptophan. The gene calls are TRBV11-3 and TRBJ1-1; no firm D call. The germline CDR1 and CDR2 sequences are SGHNT and YENEEA. The CDR3 runs to 14 residues. This chain's CDR3 is CATSSGRGTAEAFY. The DNA of the CDR3 is TGTGCCACCAGCTCCGGTCGGGGTACCGCTGAAGCTTTCTAT.

Notes on this clonotype: One end of the junction is discordant with germline, which a read error may explain. The V and J genes are TRBV28 and TRBJ2-1; D is perhaps TRBD2 (6 bases). The length of the CDR3 is 18 residues. Per germline, CDR1 MDHEN and CDR2 SYDVKM. DNA for the CDR3: TGTGCCAGCAGTTGCCCCATAGCGGAGGAGAGCTCCTACAATGAGCAATTCTTC. Residues: CASSCPIAEESSYNEQFF.

As regards this clonotype: The junction shows a germline mismatch at one end, possibly a read error. The chain combines TRBV28 with TRBJ1-1; D perhaps matches TRBD1 (6 bases). CDR1 MDHEN and CDR2 SYDVKM come from the germline V gene. The CDR3 is 14 amino acids. The CDR3 sequence is CASSLTEGGTKALF. Written as DNA, the CDR3 is TGTGCCAGCAGTTTGACAGAAGGGGGGACTAAAGCTCTCTTT.

This clonotype was counted once. The junction departs from the called germline gene at one end, perhaps through a read error. The V call is TRBV24-1, the J call TRBJ2-1; D is unresolved. CDR3 length: 12 amino acids. Germline V lookup: CDR1 KGHDR, CDR2 SFDVKD. CDR3 DNA sequence: TGTGCCCCCAGTGATGCGTTCAATGAGCAGTTCTTC. It is translated as CAPSDAFNEQFF.

Note on this clonotype: Its ends do not fully match the called genes, so a read error is possible. The CDR3 nucleotides are TGTGCCAGCAGTGTTGTCCCGCAGGGTCCATACGAGCAGTACTTC. This sequence encodes CASSVVPQGPYEQYF. This sequence joins TRBV10-2 and TRBJ2-7; maybe TRBD1 (5 bases). There are 15 residues in the CDR3. Germline CDR1 is WSHSY and CDR2 is SAAADI.